The 12 T cell receptor beta chains below were found in one sample sequenced in a study of blood T cell repertoires in COVID-19. TCRdb's table, derived via immunoSEQ multiplex PCR, lists solely in-frame clones and lacks some. The table lists roughly 180,000 clones, about 78% of them singletons. Sequenced input: peripheral blood. Receptors originate from a woman aged 45-65 years with active or convalescent COVID-19.

This clone was counted a few times. The chain recombines TRBV29-1 with TRBJ1-1; TRBD1 might be the D (6 bases). Germline V CDR1 and CDR2: SQVTM, ANQGSEA. This CDR3 is built from 14 residues. Deletions cut 4 bases from V and 4 bases from J, with 16 bases between. The chain's CDR3 is CSVVRGGQSTEAFF. In nucleotides, the CDR3 is TGCAGCGTTGTTCGCGGGGGGCAAAGCACTGAAGCTTTCTTT.

The V and J genes are TRBV6-4 and TRBJ2-7; D possibly corresponds to TRBD2 (6 bases). Trimming cost V 2 bases and J 3 bases, with 11 bases left between them. The CDR3 length is 14 residues. Germline V gene sequence: CDR1 MRHNA, CDR2 SNTAGT. CDR3 loop: CASSDGGGLYEQYF. The CDR3 bases are TGTGCCAGCAGTGACGGGGGAGGCCTCTACGAGCAGTACTTC.

J is TRBJ2-7 and V is TRBV6-5; 10 bases are a match to TRBD1. V trimming: 0 bases; J trimming: 2 bases; junction bases outside the gene matches: 4. Per the germline V gene, CDR1 is MNHEY and CDR2 is SVGAGI. This CDR3 comprises 16 residues. The DNA of the CDR3 is TGTGCCAGCAGTTACTCGGGCGGACAGGGGGCCTACGAGCAGTACTTC. It codes for CASSYSGGQGAYEQYF.

This clone showed up just a few times. This rearrangement joins TRBV6-5 to TRBJ1-5; TRBD1 agrees at 9 bases. From germline, CDR1 is MNHEY and CDR2 SVGAGI. The CDR3 totals 14 residues. J lost 5 bases, V lost 9 bases, and 8 bases had no gene match. The CDR3 DNA follows: TGTGCCAGACCTTCGACAGGGGGAGATCAGCCCCAGCATTTT. It codes for CARPSTGGDQPQHF.

This clone was counted between two and nine times. The CDR3 DNA is TGTGCCAGCAGCTTGGCGGGGTTGACCGGTCAGCCCCAGCATTTT. Protein sequence: CASSLAGLTGQPQHF. The chain carries TRBV5-6 and TRBJ1-5; D uncertain. CDR3 length: 15 residues. Germline CDR1 reads SGHDT; CDR2 reads YYEEEE. Trimming cost V 0 bases and J 6 bases, with 13 bases left between them.

In DNA, the CDR3 is TGCGCCAGCAGCTCGACAGGGGGCTCCTACAATGAGCAGTTCTTC. This sequence encodes CASSSTGGSYNEQFF. This chain connects TRBV5-1 to TRBJ2-1, with TRBD1 matching 9 bases. This CDR3 contains 15 residues. V shed 3 bases and J 0 bases; nucleotides not matched to a gene: 1. Germline V CDR1 and CDR2: SGHRS, YFSETQ.

The rearrangement uses TRBV15 and TRBJ1-1, with D perhaps TRBD1 (5 bases). The CDR3 runs to 15 residues. Trimming cost V 0 bases and J 4 bases, with 12 bases left between them. Germline V CDR1 and CDR2: LNHNV, YYDKDF (reference sequence). CDR3 nucleotide sequence: TGTGCCACCAGCAGAGAGGGGGGTTCCGCCACTGAAGCTTTCTTT. This encodes CATSREGGSATEAFF.

The chain combines TRBV2 with TRBJ2-1, with 10 bases lining up with TRBD2. Germline V lookup: CDR1 SNHLY, CDR2 FYNNEI. The J segment lost 7 bases and the V segment lost 0 bases, leaving 6 bases of the junction unmatched. This CDR3 has 16 residues. DNA of the CDR3: TGTGCCAGCAGTGAAGCGAGCGGGAGGGTATGGAATGAGCAGTTCTTC. It encodes CASSEASGRVWNEQFF.

This chain uses TRBV19 with TRBJ1-1; 12 nucleotides line up with TRBD1. Trimming removed 7 bases from V and 7 bases from J; junction bases left unmatched: 10. CDR1 is LNHDA, CDR2 SQIVND, per germline (reference sequence). This CDR3 region has 15 residues. CDR3 sequence (DNA): TGTGCCAGTATGCGCGGGACAGGGGGCGAAGATGAAGCTTTCTTT. Amino acid sequence: CASMRGTGGEDEAFF.

This rearrangement joins TRBV4-2 to TRBJ1-5; D possibly corresponds to TRBD1 (5 bases). The CDR3 loop spans 17 amino acids. V shed 0 bases and J shed 0 bases, with 12 bases lying between them. Germline V CDR1 and CDR2: LGHNA, YNFKEQ. Here the CDR3 DNA reads TGTGCCAGCAGCCAAGAACTGGGGACTGATAGCAATCAGCCCCAGCATTTT. This translates into CASSQELGTDSNQPQHF.

The chain couples TRBV6-5 to TRBJ1-3; the D is unclear. With 5 bases removed from V and 4 bases from J, the gap between germline ends came to 15 bases. The germline V gene has CDR1 MNHEY and CDR2 SVGAGI. The CDR3 extends over 15 amino acids. The CDR3 protein is CASSRLTSSGNTIYF. The CDR3 DNA reads as TGTGCCAGCAGTCGCCTGACATCATCGGGAAACACCATATATTTT.

V and J are TRBV3-1 (or the pseudogene TRBV3-2) and TRBJ2-1; 14 nucleotides match TRBD2. Unmatched junction bases numbered 7, after V lost 4 bases and J lost 8 bases. CDR1 is LGHDT and CDR2 is YNNKEL in the germline V gene (reference sequence). The CDR3 runs to 16 residues. The CDR3 DNA reads as TGTGCCAGCAGCCGCCAGACTAGCGGGGGGGCGGATGAGCAGTTCTTC. This translates into CASSRQTSGGADEQFF.